This T cell receptor beta chain was recorded in a study of beta chain features in type 1 diabetes. Study observations and caveats: A potential PCR bias toward shorter templates would be equal in patient and control samples.

Trimming left V 11 bases short and J 3 bases short, with 14 bases between. Looked up from germline, CDR1 is MGHDK and CDR2 is SYGVNS. CDR3 size: 12 residues. The sequenced template was cDNA made from the entire isolated RNA. Only in-frame clones appear in the TCRdb table, and some are missing; sequencing was by immunoSEQ multiplex PCR. The sample contains over 700,000 clones, about 17% of which appear only once. Stem cell-like memory, regulatory, central memory and naive CD4+ cells were sorted via CD45RO/CCR7/CD25/CD127/CD95/CD27. This clone has just a few counts. As yet, its antigen is unknown. The chain recombines TRBV25-1 with TRBJ2-7; possibly TRBD2 for D (6 bases). The sequenced sample was naive CD4+ T cells from blood. The source of this sequence is a woman under 30 in good health. This CDR3 is CAAEDYYYEQYF. CDR3 coding DNA: TGTGCCGCGGAGGACTACTACTACGAGCAGTACTTC.